The sequence of this T cell receptor (beta chain) was determined in a study of blood T cell repertoires in COVID-19. Profiled with immunoSEQ multiplex PCR; TCRdb holds only in-frame clones, not every one. The table lists 450,000 to 500,000 clones, 75% to 90% of them singletons. Recruitment covered 20 to 25 US areas and drew participants whose ages spanned roughly 18 to 100 years. Cohort 3 recovered donors had two negative PCRs, clearance, or symptom resolution. Source material: PBMCs or T cells enriched from blood (not recorded which). This sequence was found in a woman between 55 and 75 years old who had recovered from COVID-19.

The CDR3 DNA reads as TGTGCCAGCAGCACAGGTTTCTATAATTCACCCCTCCACTTT. Amino acids: CASSTGFYNSPLHF. The chain joins TRBV9 to TRBJ1-6, with a weak D call TRBD1 (5 bases). This CDR3 region has 14 residues. The V gene lost 4 bases and the J gene lost 3 bases, with 8 bases spanning the gap. In germline, CDR1 is SGDLS, CDR2 YYNGEE.